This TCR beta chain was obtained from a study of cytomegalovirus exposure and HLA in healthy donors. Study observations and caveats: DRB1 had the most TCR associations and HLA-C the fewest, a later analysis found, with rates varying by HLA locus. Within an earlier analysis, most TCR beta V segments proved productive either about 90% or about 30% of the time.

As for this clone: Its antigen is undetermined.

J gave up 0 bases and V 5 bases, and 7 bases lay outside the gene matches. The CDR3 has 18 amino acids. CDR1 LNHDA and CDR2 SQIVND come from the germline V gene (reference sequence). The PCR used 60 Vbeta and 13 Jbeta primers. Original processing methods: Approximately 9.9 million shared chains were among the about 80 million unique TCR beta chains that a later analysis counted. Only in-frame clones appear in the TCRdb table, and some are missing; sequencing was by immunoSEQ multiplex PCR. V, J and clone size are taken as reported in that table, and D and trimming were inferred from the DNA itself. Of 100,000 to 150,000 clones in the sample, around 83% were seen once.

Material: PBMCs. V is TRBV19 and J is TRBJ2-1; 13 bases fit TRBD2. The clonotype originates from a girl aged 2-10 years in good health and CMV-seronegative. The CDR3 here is CASSLTSGGAPSYNEQFF. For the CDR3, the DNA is TGTGCCAGTAGTTTAACTAGCGGGGGGGCTCCCTCCTACAATGAGCAGTTCTTC.